The 10 T cell receptor beta chains presented below share a single source sample, sequenced in a study of shared clonotypes between healthy human individuals. The assay was immunoSEQ multiplex PCR, and TCRdb's table has in-frame clones only and misses some. Found here are roughly 700,000 clones, less than 85% of them singletons; the top ten hold roughly 1.7%. The sample taken for sequencing was memory CD4+ T cells sorted from blood. Subset reported: CD45RA-negative fraction. These receptor sequences come from a woman in her thirties in good health.

This clone has ten or more counts. CDR3 nucleotides: TGTGCCAGCAGCGAGGGAGGGGCGCAGAGCTATGGCTACACCTTC. This encodes CASSEGGAQSYGYTF. The J gene is TRBJ1-2, the V gene TRBV9; D perhaps matches TRBD1 (5 bases). V lost 3 bases and J lost 4, with 16 bases in between. There are 15 residues in the CDR3. CDR1 SGDLS and CDR2 YYNGEE come from the germline V gene.

This rearrangement joins TRBV10-3 to TRBJ2-2; D is undetermined. Trimming shortened V by 5 bases and J by 6 bases, and 13 bases separated the two germline ends. CDR1 and CDR2 (germline): ENHRY, SYGVKD. CDR3 size: 14 residues. DNA for the CDR3: TGTGCCATCAGTCCACCAAGTGGGGCCGGGGAGCTGTTTTTT. Its translation is CAISPPSGAGELFF.

The rearrangement joins TRBV10-2 to TRBJ2-7; 7 nucleotides align to TRBD1. Germline assignment: CDR1 WSHSY and CDR2 SAAADI. J was trimmed by 6 bases and V by 6 bases; bases with no gene match: 5. The CDR3 spans 12 residues. CDR3: CASSRTGSEQYF. CDR3 bases: TGCGCCAGCAGCAGGACAGGTAGCGAGCAGTACTTC.

This rearrangement joins TRBV28 to TRBJ1-2; the match to TRBD1 covers 7 bases. The CDR3 sequence is 14 residues long. Germline V gives CDR1 MDHEN, CDR2 SYDVKM. With V trimmed by 7 bases and J by 5 bases, 10 bases remained unmatched. The CDR3 here is CASTRGPMQYGYTF. The CDR3 DNA sequence: TGTGCCAGCACGAGGGGGCCGATGCAATATGGCTACACCTTC.

V gene TRBV2 combines with J gene TRBJ2-3, with unresolved D. CDR3 length equals 13 residues. V lost 7 bases and J lost 6, with 14 bases in between. In germline, CDR1 is SNHLY, CDR2 FYNNEI. The CDR3 DNA reads TGTGCCAGCACCCTCTCTCGGGTTGATACGCAGTATTTT. Protein: CASTLSRVDTQYF.

This chain joins TRBV28 and TRBJ2-7, with a weak D call TRBD2 (6 bases). The CDR3 length is 13 residues. V gave up 7 bases and J gave up 7 bases, with 17 bases separating them. The V gene's germline CDR1 is MDHEN and CDR2 SYDVKM. CDR3 sequence (DNA): TGTGCCAGCATTACGGGAGCCTCCGGGGAGCAGTACTTC. The encoded protein is CASITGASGEQYF.

The CDR3 coding sequence is TGCGCCAGCAGCCAAGATGAGGTAGCGGGATCCTACGAGCAGTACTTC. Amino acids: CASSQDEVAGSYEQYF. The V and J genes are TRBV4-1 and TRBJ2-7; TRBD2 matches at 8 bases. The CDR3 covers 16 residues. From germline, CDR1 is MGHRA and CDR2 YSYEKL. After removal of 0 bases from V and 1 base from J, the junction contained 5 bases not matched to a gene.

This chain links TRBV5-8 with TRBJ2-1; the D gene could be TRBD1 or TRBD2 (5 bases each). V lost 4 bases and J 9 bases, leaving 17 bases between the germline ends. This CDR3 is 14 amino acids long. The germline gives CDR1 SGHTS, CDR2 YDEGEE. In nucleotides, the CDR3 is TGTGCCAGCAGCCCTAGGTGGGGGAGAGGTGAGCAGTTCTTC. It is translated as CASSPRWGRGEQFF.

CDR3 amino acids: CASSLSGGSFLYGYTF. CDR3 DNA: TGTGCCAGCAGTTTATCTGGAGGCAGTTTCCTATATGGCTACACCTTC. The chain carries TRBV28 and TRBJ1-2; no definite D call. The CDR3 is 16 residues long. Germline V gene data show CDR1 as MDHEN and CDR2 as SYDVKM. Trimming shortened V by 1 base and J by 5 bases, and 17 bases separated the two germline ends.

The chain carries TRBV28 and TRBJ2-3; 13 bases align to TRBD2. This CDR3 is built from 17 residues. Germline V lookup: CDR1 MDHEN, CDR2 SYDVKM. Unmatched junction bases numbered 14, after V lost 8 bases and J lost 6 bases. CDR3 bases: TGTGCCAGCCCGCCTTCACTAGCGGGAGGGCCAGGGGATACGCAGTATTTT. Amino acid sequence: CASPPSLAGGPGDTQYF.